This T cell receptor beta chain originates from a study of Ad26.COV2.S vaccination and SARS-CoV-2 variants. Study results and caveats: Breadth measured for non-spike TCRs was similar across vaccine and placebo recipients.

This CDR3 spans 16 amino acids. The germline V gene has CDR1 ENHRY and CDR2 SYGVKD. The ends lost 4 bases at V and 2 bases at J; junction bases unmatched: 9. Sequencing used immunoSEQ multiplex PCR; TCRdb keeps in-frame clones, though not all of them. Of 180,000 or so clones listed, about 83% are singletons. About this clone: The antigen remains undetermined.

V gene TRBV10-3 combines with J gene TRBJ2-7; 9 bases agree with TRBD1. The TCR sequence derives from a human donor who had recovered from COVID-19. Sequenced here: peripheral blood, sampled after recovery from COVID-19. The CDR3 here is CAISGDRQGVTYEQYF. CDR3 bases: TGTGCCATCAGTGGGGATAGACAGGGGGTTACCTACGAGCAGTACTTC.